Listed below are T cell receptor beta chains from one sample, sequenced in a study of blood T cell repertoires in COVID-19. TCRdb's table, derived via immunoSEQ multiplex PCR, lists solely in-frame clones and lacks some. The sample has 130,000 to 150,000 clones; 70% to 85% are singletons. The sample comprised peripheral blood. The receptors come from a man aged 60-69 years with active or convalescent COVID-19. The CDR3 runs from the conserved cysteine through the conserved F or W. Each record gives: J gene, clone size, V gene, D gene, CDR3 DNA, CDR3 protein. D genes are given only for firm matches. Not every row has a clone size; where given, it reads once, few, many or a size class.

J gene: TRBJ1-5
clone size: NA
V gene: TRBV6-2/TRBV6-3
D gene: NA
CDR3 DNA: TGTGCCAGCAGTTACTTACAGGGTCATCAGCCCCAGCATTTT
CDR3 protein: CASSYLQGHQPQHF

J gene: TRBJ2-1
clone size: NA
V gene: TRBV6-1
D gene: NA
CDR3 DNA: TGTGCCAGCAGTGAGCCGGGGGCCTACAATGAGCAGTTCTTC
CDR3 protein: CASSEPGAYNEQFF

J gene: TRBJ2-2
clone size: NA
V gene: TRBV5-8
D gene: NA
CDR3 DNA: TGTGCCAGCCCCTCGGTCAGGGCCCTGAACACCGGGGAGCTGTTTTTT
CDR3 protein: CASPSVRALNTGELFF

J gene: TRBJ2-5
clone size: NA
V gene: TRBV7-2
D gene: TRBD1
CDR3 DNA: TGTGCCAGCAGCTCTTCACGGACAGGCGTCAGGGAGACCCAGTACTTC
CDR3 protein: CASSSSRTGVRETQYF

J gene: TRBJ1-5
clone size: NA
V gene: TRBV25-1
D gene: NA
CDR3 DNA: TGTGCCAGCAGCCAAACCGGGATTTTCAATCAGCCCCAGCATTTT
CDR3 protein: CASSQTGIFNQPQHF

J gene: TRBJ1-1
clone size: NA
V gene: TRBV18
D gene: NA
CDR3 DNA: TGTGCCAGCTCAACCGAGATGAACACTGAAGCTTTCTTT
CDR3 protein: CASSTEMNTEAFF

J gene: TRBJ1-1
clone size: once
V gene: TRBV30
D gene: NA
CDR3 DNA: TGTGCCTGGAGTGAATACAGAAGAAACACTGAAGCTTTCTTT
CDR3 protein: CAWSEYRRNTEAFF

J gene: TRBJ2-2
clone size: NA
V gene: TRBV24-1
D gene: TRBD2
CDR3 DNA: TGTGCCACCAGTGAATCCGGGACTAGCGTGAACACCGGGGAGCTGTTTTTT
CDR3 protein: CATSESGTSVNTGELFF

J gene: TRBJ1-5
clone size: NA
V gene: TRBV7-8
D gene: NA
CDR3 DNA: TGTGCCAGCAGCTTAGCCTATAGCAATCAGCCCCAGCATTTT
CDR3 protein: CASSLAYSNQPQHF

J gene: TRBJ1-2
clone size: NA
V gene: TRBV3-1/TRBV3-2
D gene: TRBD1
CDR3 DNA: TGTGCCAGCAGCCCTCGCGGGTTCGGGACAGGGCGCTCTGGCTACACCTTC
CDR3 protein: CASSPRGFGTGRSGYTF

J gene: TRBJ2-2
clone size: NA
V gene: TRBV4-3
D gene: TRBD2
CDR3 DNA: TGCGCCAGCAGCCAAGACCGGGGGGTCACCGGGGAGCTGTTTTTT
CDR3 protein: CASSQDRGVTGELFF

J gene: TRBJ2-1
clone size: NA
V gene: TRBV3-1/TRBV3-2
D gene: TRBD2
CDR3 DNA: TGTGCCAGCAGCCAGGGGACTAGCGGGAGGGATCCGTTCTTC
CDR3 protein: CASSQGTSGRDPFF

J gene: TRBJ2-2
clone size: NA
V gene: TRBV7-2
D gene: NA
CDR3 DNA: TGTGCCAGCAGCTTATTTTCCCGAGTCGGGGGAAACACCGGGGAGCTGTTTTTT
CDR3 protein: CASSLFSRVGGNTGELFF

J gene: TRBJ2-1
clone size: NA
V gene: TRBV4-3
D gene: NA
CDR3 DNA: TGCGCCAGCAGCCAAGAAAAGGACAGCTTCTCCTACAATGAGCAGTTCTTC
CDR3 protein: CASSQEKDSFSYNEQFF

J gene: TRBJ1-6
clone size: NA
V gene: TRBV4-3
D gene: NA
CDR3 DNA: TGCGCCAGCAGCCAAGCCTTGAGAGGGTCGGGATCACCCCTCCACTTT
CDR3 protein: CASSQALRGSGSPLHF

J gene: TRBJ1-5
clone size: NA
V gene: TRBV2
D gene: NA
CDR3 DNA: TGTGCCAGCAGCCCCGGGAACCGGGGCAATCAGCCCCAGCATTTT
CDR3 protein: CASSPGNRGNQPQHF

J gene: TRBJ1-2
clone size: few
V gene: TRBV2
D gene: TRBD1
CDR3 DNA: TGTGCCAGCAGAAGACAGGGTGAAAACTATGGCTACACCTTC
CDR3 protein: CASRRQGENYGYTF

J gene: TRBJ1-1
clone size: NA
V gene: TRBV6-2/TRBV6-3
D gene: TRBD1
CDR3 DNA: TGTGCCAGCAGTTATGGACAGGGGGGTGAAGCTTTCTTT
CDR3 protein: CASSYGQGGEAFF

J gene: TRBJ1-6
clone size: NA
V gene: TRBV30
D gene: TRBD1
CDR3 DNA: TGTGCCTGGCAAACAGGGGCCAATTCACCCCTCCACTTT
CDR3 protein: CAWQTGANSPLHF

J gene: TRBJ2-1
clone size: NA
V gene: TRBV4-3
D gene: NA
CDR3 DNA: TGCGCCAGCAGCCAAGCTGGGGGCAGGACCTACAATGAGCAGTTCTTC
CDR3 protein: CASSQAGGRTYNEQFF

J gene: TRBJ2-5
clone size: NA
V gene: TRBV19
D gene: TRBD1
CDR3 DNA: TGTGCCACTCCACGCCAGGGGGCAAGAAAGACCCAGTACTTC
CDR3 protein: CATPRQGARKTQYF

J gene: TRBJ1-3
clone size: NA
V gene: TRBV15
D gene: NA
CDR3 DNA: TGTGCCACCCCGGACTCATACGGGCCTGGAAACACCATATATTTT
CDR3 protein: CATPDSYGPGNTIYF

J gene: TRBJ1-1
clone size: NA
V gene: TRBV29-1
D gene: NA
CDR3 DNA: TGCAGCGGTCACAGGCCGATGAACACTGAAGCTTTCTTT
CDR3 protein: CSGHRPMNTEAFF

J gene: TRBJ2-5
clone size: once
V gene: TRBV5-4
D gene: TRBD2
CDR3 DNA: TGTGCCAGCAGCATTCTCTCTAGCGGGGGGGCCCAGTACTTC
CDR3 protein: CASSILSSGGAQYF

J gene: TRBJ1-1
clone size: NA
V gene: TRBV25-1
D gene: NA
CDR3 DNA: TGTGCCAGCAGGGACGACAGAAACACTGAAGCTTTCTTT
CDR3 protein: CASRDDRNTEAFF

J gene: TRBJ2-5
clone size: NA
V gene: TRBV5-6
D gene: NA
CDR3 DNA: TGTGCCAGCAGCTTGGTGGGGCCCGAGACCCAGTACTTC
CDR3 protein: CASSLVGPETQYF

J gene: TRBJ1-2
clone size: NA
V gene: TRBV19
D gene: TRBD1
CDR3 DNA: TGTGCCAGTAGTGCCCCGCGCCAGGGGGACAGGAACTATGGCTACACCTTC
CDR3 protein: CASSAPRQGDRNYGYTF

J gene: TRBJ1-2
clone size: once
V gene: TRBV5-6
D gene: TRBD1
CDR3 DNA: TGTGCCAGCAGCTTGGGAGGGGGCTCTGGCTACACCTTC
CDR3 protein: CASSLGGGSGYTF

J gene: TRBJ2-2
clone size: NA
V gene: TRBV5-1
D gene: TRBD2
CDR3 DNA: TGCGCCAGCAGCTTAGGACTAGCTGCCGGGGAGCTGTTTTTT
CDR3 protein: CASSLGLAAGELFF

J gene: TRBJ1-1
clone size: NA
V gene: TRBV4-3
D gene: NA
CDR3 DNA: TGCGCCAGCAGCCAAGAAGGGGCAGACAAGAAAGCTTTCTTT
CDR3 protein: CASSQEGADKKAFF

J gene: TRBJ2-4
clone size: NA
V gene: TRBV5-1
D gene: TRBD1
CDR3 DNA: TGCGCCAGCAGAGGGGGCGCCAAAAACATTCAGTACTTC
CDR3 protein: CASRGGAKNIQYF

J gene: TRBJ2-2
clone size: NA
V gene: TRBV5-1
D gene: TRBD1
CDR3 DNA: TGCGCCAGCAGCTTGACCGGGACAGGGTCCGGGGAGCTGTTTTTT
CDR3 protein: CASSLTGTGSGELFF

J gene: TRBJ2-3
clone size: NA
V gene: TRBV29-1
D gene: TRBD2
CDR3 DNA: TGCAGCGTCGGGACTAGCGGTAGCACAGATACGCAGTATTTT
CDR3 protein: CSVGTSGSTDTQYF

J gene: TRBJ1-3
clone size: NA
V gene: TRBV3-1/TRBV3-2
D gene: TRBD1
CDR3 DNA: TGTGCCAGCAGCCCTCGGGACAGGGGTTCGTCGGGAAACACCATATATTTT
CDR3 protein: CASSPRDRGSSGNTIYF

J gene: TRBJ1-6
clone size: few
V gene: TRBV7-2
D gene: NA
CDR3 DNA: TGTGCCAGCAGCTCCCTCGCAGGTCAGACACCCCTCCACTTT
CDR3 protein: CASSSLAGQTPLHF

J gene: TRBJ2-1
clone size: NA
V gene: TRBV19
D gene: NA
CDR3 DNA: TGTGCCAGTACCTCCGCAATCGGGGTGCAGTTCTTC
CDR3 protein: CASTSAIGVQFF

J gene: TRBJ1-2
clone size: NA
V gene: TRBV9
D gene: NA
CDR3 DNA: TGTGCCAGCAGCGGAACGGGGGACCCTGGTGGCTACACCTTC
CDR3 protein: CASSGTGDPGGYTF

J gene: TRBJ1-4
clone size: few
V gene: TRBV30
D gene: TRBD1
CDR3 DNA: TGTGCCTGGAGCAGGGACAGGAGTGCAACTAATGAAAAACTGTTTTTT
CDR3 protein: CAWSRDRSATNEKLFF

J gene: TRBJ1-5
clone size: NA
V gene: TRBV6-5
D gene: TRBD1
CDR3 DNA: TGTGCCAGCAGTTACTCGACAGGGATTCAGCCCCAGCATTTT
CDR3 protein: CASSYSTGIQPQHF

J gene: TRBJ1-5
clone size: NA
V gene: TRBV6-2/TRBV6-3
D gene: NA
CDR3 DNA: TGTGCCAGCAGTGTTTACAGGAATCAGCCCCAGCATTTT
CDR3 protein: CASSVYRNQPQHF

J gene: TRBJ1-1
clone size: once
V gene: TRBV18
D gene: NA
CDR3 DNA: TGTGCCAGCTCACCGCAGGGGTTCACTGAAGCTTTCTTT
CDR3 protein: CASSPQGFTEAFF

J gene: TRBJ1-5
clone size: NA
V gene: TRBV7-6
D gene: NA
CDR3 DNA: TGTGCCAGCAGCTTAGAAGTGGTGGGGGCAGTGGGCAATCAGCCCCAGCATTTT
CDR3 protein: CASSLEVVGAVGNQPQHF

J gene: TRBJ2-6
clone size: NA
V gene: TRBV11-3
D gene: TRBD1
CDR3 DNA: TGTGCCAGCAGCCCGGGACAGGGATCGTCTGGGGCCAACGTCCTGACTTTC
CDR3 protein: CASSPGQGSSGANVLTF

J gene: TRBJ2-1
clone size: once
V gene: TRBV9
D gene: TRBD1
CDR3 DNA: TGTGCCAGCAGCGTAGCCGGGGACAGGGGCTACAATGAGCAGTTCTTC
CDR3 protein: CASSVAGDRGYNEQFF